The clone carrying this T cell receptor (beta chain) was found a few times. Its antigen is as yet unknown. CDR1 and CDR2 (germline): DFQATT, SNEGSKA (reference sequence). CDR3 length equals 15 residues. Trimming cost V 0 bases and J 3 bases, with 13 bases left between them. This record comes from a study of CD8 T cells in ankylosing spondylitis. Study-level findings and limits: Typical of ankylosing spondylitis blood, it appeared, was a TCR beta motif of eight highly homologous variants.

TCRdb re-called the 5' RACE reads through MiXCR, storing one row per CDR3 protein. Of roughly 700,000 distinct CDR3 sequences in the sample, 15% to 20% were seen once. V usage is TRBV20-1 and J usage is TRBJ2-3; tentatively, D is TRBD1 (5 bases). The source is a male donor with ankylosing spondylitis. Specimen: blood, either unsorted or a sorted T cell fraction (not recorded which). CDR3: CSARDPASGTDTQYF. CDR3 nucleotide sequence: TGCAGTGCTAGAGATCCGGCTTCAGGGACAGATACGCAGTATTTT.